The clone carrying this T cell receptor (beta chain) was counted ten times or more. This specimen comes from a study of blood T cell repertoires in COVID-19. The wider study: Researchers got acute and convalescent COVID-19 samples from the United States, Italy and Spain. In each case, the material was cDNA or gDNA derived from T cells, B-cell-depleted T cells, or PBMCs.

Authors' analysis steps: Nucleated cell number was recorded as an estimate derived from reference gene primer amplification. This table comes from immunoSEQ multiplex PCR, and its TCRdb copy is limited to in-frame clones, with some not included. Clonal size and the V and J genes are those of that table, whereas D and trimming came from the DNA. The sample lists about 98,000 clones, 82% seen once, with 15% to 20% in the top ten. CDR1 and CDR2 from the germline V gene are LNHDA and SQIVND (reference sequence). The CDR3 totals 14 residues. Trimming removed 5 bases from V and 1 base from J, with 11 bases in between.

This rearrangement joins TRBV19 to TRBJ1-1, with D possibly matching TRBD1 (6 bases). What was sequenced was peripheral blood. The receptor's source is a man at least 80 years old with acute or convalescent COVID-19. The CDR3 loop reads CASSAQGWNTEAFF. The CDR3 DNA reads TGTGCCAGTAGTGCACAGGGATGGAACACTGAAGCTTTCTTT.